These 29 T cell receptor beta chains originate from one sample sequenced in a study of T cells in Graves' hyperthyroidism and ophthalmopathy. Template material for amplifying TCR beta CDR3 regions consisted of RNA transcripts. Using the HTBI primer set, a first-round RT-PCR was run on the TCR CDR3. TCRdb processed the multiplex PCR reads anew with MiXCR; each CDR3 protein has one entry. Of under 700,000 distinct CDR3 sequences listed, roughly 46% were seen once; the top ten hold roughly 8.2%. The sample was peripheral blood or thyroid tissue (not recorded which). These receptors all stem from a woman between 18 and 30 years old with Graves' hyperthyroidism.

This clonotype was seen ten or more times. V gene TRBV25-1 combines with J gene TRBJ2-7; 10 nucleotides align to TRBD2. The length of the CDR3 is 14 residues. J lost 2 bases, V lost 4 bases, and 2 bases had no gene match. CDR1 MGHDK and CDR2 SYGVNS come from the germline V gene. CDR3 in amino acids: CASSGSGRAYEQYF. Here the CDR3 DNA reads TGTGCCAGCAGTGGGAGCGGGAGGGCCTACGAGCAGTACTTC.

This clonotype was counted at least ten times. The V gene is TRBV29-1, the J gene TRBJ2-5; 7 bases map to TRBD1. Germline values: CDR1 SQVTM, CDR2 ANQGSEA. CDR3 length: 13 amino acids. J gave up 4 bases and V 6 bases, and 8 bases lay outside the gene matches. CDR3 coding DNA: TGCAGCGTGGGGGACAGTAGGCCAGAGACCCAGTACTTC. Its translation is CSVGDSRPETQYF.

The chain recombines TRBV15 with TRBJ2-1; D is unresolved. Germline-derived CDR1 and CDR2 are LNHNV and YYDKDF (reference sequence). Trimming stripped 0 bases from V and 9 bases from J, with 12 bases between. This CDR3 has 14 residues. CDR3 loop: CATSRDTRWPEQFF. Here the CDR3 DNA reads TGTGCCACCAGCAGAGATACACGGTGGCCTGAGCAGTTCTTC.

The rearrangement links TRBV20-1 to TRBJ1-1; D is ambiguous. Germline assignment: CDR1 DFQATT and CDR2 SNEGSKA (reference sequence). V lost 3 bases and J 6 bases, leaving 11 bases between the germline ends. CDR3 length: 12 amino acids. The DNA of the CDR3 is TGCAGTGCTAGGCCTGGGGATGCTGAAGCTTTCTTT. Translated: CSARPGDAEAFF.

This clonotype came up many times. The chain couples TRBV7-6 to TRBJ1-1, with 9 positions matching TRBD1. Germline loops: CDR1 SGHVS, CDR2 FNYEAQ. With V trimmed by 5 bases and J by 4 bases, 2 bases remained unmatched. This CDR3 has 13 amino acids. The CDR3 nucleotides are TGTGCCAGCAGCCGGGACAGGGCCACTGAAGCTTTCTTT. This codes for CASSRDRATEAFF.

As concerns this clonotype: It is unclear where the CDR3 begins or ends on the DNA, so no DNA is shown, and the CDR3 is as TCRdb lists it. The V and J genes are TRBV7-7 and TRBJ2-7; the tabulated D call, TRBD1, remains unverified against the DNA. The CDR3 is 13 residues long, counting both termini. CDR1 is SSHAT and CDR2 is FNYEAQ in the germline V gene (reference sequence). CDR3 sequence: CVPPTGAPYEQYF.

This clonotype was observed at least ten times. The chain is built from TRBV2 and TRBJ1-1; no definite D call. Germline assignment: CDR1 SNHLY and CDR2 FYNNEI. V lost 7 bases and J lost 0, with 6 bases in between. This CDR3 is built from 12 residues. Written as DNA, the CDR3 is TGTGCCAGCAAGGTAATGAACACTGAAGCTTTCTTT. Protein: CASKVMNTEAFF.

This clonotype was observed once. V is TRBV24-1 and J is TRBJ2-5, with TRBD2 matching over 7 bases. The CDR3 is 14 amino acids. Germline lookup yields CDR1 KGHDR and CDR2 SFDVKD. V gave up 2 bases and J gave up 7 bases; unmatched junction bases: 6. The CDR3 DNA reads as TGTGCCACCAGTGATTCGGCTAGCGGCCGGACCCAGTACTTC. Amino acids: CATSDSASGRTQYF.

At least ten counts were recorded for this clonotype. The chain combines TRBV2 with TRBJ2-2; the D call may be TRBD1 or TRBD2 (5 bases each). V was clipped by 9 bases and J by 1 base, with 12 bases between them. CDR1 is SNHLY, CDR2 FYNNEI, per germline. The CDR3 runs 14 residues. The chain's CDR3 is CARLRDVNTGELFF. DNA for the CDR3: TGTGCCAGGCTAAGGGACGTGAACACCGGGGAGCTGTTTTTT.

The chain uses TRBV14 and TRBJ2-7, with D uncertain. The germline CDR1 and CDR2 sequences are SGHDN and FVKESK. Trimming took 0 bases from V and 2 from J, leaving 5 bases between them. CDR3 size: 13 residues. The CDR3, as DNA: TGTGCCAGCAGCCAAGATGACACCTACGAGCAGTACTTC. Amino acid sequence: CASSQDDTYEQYF.

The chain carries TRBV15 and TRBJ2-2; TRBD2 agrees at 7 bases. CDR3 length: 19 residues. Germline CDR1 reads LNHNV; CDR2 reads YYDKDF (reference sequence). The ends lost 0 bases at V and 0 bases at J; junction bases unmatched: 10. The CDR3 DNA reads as TGTGCCACCAGCAGAGATCTCGTCGGTGGGAGGGCGAACACCGGGGAGCTGTTTTTT. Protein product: CATSRDLVGGRANTGELFF. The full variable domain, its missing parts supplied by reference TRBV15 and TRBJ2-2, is DAMVIQNPRYQVTQFGKPVTLSCSQTLNHNVMYWYQQKSSQAPKLLFHYYDKDFNNEADTPDNFQSRRPNTSFCFLDIRSPGLGDTAMYLCATSRDLVGGRANTGELFFGEGSRLTVL.

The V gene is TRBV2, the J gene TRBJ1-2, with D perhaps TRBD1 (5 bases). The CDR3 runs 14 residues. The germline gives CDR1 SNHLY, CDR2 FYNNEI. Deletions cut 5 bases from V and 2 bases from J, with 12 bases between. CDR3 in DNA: TGTGCCAGCAGTCGACAGAAGGGAAACTATGGCTACACCTTC. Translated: CASSRQKGNYGYTF.

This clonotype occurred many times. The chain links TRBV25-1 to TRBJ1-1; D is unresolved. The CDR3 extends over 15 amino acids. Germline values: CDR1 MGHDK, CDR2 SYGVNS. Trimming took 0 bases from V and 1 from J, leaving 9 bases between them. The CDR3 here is CASSEYGVPNTEAFF. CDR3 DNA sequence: TGTGCCAGCAGTGAATATGGGGTTCCGAACACTGAAGCTTTCTTT.

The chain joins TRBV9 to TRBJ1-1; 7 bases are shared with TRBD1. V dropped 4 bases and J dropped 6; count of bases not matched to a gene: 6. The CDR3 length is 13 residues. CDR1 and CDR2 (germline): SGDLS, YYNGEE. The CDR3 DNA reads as TGTGCCAGCAGCTCGAGACAGGGCGCTGAAGCTTTCTTT. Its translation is CASSSRQGAEAFF. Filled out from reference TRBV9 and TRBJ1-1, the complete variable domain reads DSGVTQTPKHLITATGQRVTLRCSPRSGDLSVYWYQQSLDQGLQFLIQYYNGEERAKGNILERFSAQQFPDLHSELNLSSLELGDSALYFCASSSRQGAEAFFGQGTRLTVV.

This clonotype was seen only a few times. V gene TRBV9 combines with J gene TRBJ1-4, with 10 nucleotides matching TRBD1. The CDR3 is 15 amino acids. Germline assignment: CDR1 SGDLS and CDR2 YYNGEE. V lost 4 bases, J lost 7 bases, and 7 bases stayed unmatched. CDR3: CASSSGTGVSEKLFF. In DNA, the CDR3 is TGTGCCAGCAGCTCCGGGACAGGGGTATCTGAAAAACTGTTTTTT.

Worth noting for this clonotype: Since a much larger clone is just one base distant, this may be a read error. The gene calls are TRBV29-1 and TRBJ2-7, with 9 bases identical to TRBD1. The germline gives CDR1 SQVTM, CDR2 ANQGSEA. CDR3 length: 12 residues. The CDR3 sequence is CSVRDRAYGQYF. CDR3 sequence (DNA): TGCAGCGTTAGGGACAGGGCTTACGGGCAGTACTTC.

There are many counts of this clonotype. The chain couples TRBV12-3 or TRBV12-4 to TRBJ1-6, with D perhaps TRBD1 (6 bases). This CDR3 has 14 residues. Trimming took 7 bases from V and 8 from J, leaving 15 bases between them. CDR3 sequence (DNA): TGTGCCAGCACCATACGACAGGCTGATTCACCCCTCCACTTT. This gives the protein CASTIRQADSPLHF.

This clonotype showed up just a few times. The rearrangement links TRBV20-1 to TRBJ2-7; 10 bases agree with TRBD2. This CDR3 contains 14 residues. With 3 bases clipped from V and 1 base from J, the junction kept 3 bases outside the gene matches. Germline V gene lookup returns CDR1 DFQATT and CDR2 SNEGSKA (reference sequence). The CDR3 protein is CSASGTSESYEQYF. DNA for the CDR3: TGCAGTGCTAGTGGGACTAGCGAGTCCTACGAGCAGTACTTC.

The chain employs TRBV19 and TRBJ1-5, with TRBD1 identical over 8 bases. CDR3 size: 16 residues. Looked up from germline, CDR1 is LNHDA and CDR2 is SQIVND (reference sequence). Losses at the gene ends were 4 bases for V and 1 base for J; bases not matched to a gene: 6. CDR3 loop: CASSRDRIGSNQPQHF. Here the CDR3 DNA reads TGTGCCAGTAGTAGGGACAGGATCGGAAGCAATCAGCCCCAGCATTTT.

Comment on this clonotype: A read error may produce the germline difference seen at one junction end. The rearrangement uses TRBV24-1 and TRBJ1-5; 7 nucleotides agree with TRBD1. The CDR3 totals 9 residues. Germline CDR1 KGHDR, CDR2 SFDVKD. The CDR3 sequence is CATSEDRYF. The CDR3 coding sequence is TGTGCCACCAGTGAGGACAGGTATTTT.

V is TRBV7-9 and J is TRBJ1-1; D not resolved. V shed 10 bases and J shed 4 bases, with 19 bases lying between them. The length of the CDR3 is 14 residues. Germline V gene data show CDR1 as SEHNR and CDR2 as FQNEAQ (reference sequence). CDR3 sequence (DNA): TGTGCCACTCACACCACAAATAGGGCCACTGAAGCTTTCTTT. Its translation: CATHTTNRATEAFF.

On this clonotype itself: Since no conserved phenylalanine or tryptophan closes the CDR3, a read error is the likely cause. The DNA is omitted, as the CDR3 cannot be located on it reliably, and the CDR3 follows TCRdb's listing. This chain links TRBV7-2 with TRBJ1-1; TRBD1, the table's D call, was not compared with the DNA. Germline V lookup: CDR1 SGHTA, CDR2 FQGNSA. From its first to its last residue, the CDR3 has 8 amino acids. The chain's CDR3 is CASSQRGI.

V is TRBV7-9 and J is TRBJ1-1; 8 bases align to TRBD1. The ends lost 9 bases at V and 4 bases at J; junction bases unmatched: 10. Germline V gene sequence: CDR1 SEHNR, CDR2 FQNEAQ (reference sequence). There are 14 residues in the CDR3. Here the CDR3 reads CASSPDRGATEAFF. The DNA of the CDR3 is TGTGCCAGTAGCCCTGACAGGGGCGCCACTGAAGCTTTCTTT.

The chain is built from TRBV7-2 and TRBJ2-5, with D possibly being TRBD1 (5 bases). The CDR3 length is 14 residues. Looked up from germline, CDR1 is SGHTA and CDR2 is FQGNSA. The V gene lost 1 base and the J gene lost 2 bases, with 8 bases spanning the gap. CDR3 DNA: TGTGCCAGCAGCTTAGATCAGGGACAAGAGACCCAGTACTTC. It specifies CASSLDQGQETQYF.

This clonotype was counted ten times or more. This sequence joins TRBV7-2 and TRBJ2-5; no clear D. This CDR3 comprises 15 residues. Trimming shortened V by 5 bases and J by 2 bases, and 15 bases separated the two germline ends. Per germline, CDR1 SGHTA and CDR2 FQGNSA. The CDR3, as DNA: TGTGCCAGCAGCCAAGTGCTTCAGAGGCAAGAGACCCAGTACTTC. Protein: CASSQVLQRQETQYF.

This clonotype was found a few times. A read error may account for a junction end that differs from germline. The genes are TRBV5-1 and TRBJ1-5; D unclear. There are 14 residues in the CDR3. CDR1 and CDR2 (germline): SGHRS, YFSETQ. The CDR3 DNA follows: TGTGCCAGCAGCCCCTTAAGCCGCAATCAGCCCCAGCATTTT. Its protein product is CASSPLSRNQPQHF.

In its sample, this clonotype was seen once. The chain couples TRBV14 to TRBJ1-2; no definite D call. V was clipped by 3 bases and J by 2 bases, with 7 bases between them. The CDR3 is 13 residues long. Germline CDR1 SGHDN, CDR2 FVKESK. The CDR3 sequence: CASSQSYNYGYTF. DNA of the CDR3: TGTGCCAGCAGCCAGTCCTACAACTATGGCTACACCTTC.

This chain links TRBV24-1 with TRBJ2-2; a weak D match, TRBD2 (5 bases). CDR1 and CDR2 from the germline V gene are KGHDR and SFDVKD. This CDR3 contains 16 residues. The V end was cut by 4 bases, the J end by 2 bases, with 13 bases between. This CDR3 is CATSDPRTPNTGELFF. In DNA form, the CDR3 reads TGTGCCACCAGTGACCCGCGGACTCCAAACACCGGGGAGCTGTTTTTT.

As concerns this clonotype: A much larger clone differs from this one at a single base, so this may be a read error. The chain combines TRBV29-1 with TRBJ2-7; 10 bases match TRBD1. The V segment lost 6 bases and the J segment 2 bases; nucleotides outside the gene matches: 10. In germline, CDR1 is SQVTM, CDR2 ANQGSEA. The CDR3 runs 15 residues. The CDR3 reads CSVAFGQGVAYEQYF. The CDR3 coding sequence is TGCAGCGTCGCATTCGGACAGGGGGTGGCCTACGAGCAGTACTTC.